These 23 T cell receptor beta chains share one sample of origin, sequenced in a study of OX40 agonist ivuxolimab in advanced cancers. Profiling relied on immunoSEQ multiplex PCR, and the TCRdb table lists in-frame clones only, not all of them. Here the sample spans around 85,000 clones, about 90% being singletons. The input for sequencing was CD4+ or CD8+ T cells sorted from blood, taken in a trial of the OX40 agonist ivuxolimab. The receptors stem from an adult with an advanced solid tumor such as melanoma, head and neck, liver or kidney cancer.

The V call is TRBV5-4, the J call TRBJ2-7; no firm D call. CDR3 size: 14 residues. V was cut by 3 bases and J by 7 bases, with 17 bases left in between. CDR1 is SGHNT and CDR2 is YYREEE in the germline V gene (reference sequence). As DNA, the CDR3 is TGTGCCAGCAGCTCCCTCGTCGTTCCCAGGGAGCAGTACTTC. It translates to CASSSLVVPREQYF.

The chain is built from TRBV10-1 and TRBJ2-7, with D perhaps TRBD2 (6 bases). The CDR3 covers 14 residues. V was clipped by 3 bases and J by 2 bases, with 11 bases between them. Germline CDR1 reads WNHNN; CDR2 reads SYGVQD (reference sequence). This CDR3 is CASSEGSGPYEQYF. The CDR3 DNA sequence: TGCGCCAGCAGTGAAGGTAGCGGTCCCTACGAGCAGTACTTC.

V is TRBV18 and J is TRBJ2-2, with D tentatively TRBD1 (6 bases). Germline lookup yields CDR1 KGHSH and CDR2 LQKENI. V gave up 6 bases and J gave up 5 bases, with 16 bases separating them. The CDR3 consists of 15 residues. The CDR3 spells CASSPMAGDTGELFF. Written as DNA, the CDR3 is TGTGCCAGCTCCCCTATGGCAGGGGATACCGGGGAGCTGTTTTTT.

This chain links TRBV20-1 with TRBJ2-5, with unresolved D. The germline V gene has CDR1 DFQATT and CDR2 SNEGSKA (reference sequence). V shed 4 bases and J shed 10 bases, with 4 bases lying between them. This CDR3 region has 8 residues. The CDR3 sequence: CSAKGQYF. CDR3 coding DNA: TGCAGTGCTAAGGGCCAGTACTTC.

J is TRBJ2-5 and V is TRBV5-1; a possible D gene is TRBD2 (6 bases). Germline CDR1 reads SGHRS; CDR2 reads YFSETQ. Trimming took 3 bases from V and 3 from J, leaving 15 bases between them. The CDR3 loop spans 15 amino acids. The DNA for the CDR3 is TGCGCCAGCAGCTCCTCCGGGACTTTTGAAGAGACCCAGTACTTC. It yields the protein CASSSSGTFEETQYF. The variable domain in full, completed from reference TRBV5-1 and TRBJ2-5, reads KAGVTQTPRYLIKTRGQQVTLSCSPISGHRSVSWYQQTPGQGLQFLFEYFSETQRNKGNFPGRFSGRQFSNSRSEMNVSTLELGDSALYLCASSSSGTFEETQYFGPGTRLLVL.

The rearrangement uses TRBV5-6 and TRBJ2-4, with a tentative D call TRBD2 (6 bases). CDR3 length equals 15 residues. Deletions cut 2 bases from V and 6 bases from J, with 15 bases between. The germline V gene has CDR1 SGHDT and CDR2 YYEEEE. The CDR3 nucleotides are TGTGCCAGCAGCTTAAGTTTCCGGGACTTAAACATTCAGTACTTC. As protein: CASSLSFRDLNIQYF.

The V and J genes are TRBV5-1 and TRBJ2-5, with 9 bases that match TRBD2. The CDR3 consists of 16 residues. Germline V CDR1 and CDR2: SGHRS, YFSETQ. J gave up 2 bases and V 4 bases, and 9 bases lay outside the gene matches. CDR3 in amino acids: CASSPRLADLQETQYF. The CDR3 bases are TGCGCCAGCAGCCCAAGACTAGCGGACCTTCAAGAGACCCAGTACTTC.

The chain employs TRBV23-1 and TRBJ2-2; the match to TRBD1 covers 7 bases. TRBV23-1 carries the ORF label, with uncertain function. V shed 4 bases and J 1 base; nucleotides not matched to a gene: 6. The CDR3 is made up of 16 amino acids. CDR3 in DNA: TGCGCCAGCAGTCCCGGGGACAGACGGAACACCGGGGAGCTGTTTTTT. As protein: CASSPGDRRNTGELFF.

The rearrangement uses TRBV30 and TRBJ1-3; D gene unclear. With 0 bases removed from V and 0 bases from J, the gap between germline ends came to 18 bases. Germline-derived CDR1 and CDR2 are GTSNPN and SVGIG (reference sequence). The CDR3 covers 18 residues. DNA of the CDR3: TGTGCCTGGAGTGTACGGTACAGCAGCTTATTCTCTGGAAACACCATATATTTT. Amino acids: CAWSVRYSSLFSGNTIYF.

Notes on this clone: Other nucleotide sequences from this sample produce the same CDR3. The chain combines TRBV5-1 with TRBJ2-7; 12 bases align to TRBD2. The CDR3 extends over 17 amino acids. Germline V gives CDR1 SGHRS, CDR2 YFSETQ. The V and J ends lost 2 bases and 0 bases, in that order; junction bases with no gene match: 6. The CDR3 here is CASSLGLAGKGSYEQYF. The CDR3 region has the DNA TGCGCCAGCAGCTTAGGACTAGCGGGAAAGGGCTCCTACGAGCAGTACTTC.

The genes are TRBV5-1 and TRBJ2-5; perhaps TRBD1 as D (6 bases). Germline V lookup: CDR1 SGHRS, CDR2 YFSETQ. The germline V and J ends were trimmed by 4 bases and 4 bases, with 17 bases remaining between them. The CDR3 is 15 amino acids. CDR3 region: CASSADGTPPETQYF. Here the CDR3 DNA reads TGCGCCAGCAGCGCGGACGGGACACCGCCAGAGACCCAGTACTTC.

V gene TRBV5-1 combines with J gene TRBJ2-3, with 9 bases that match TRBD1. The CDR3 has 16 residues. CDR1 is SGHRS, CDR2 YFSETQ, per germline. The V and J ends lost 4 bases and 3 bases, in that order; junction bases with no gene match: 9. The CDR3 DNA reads TGCGCCAGCAGCGACGGGACAGGGTCACGGACAGATACGCAGTATTTT. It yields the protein CASSDGTGSRTDTQYF.

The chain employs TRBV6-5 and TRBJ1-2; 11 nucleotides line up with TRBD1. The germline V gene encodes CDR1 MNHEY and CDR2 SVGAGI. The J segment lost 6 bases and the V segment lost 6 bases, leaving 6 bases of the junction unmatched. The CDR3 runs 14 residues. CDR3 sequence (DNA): TGTGCCAGCAGGAGGACAGGGGGCAACGATGGCTACACCTTC. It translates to CASRRTGGNDGYTF.

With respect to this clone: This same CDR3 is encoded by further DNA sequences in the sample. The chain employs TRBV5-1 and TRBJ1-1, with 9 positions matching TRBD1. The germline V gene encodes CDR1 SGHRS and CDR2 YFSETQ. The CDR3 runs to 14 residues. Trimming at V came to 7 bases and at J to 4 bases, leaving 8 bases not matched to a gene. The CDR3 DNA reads TGCGCCAGCTCCACAATACAGGGGGCCACTGAAGCTTTCTTT. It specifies CASSTIQGATEAFF.

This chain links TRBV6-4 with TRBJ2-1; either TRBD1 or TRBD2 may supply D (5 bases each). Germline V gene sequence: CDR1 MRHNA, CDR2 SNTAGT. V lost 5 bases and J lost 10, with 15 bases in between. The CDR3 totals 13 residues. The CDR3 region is CASSLGPVTEQFF. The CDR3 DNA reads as TGTGCCAGCAGTCTGGGACCAGTGACAGAGCAGTTCTTC.

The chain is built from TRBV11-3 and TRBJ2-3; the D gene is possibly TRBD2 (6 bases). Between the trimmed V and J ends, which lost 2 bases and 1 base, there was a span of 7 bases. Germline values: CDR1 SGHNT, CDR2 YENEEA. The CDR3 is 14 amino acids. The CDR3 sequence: CASSLWGGTDTQYF. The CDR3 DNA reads TGTGCCAGCAGCTTATGGGGGGGCACAGATACGCAGTATTTT.

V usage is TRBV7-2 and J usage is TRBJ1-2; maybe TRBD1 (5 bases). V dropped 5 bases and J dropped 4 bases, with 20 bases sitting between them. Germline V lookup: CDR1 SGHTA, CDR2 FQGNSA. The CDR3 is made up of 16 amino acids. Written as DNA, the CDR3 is TGTGCCAGCAGCCCCCCTATTTTAGGGGTTGCCTATGGCTACACCTTC. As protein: CASSPPILGVAYGYTF.

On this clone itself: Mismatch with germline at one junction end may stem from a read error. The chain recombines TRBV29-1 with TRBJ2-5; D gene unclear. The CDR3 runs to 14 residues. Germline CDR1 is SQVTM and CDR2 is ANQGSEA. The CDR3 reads CSVYVSGSQKTQYF. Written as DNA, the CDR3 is TGCAGCGTTTACGTATCAGGTTCCCAAAAGACCCAGTACTTC.

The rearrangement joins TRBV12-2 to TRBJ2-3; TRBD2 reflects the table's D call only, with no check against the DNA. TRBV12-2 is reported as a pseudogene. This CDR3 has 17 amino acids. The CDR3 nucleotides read TGTGCAAGTCGCTTAGACTCTAGCGGGAGGGCCCCCGATACGCAGTATTTT. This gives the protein CASRLDSSGRAPDTQYF.

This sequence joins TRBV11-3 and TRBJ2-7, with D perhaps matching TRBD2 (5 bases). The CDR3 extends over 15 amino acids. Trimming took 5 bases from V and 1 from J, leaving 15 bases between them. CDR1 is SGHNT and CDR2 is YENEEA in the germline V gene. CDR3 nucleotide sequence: TGTGCCAGCAGCCCTCCCAGGACTCCATCCTACGAGCAGTACTTC. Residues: CASSPPRTPSYEQYF. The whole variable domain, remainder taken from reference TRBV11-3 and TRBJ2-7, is EAGVVQSPRYKIIEKKQPVAFWCNPISGHNTLYWYLQNLGQGPELLIRYENEEAVDDSQLPKDRFSAERLKGVDSTLKIQPAELGDSAVYLCASSPPRTPSYEQYFGPGTRLTVT.

In nucleotides, the CDR3 is TGCGCCAGCAGCCAAGACACCAATTTCCAGACCCAGTACTTC. It yields the protein CASSQDTNFQTQYF. The V and J genes are TRBV4-1 and TRBJ2-5; D gene uncertain. CDR1 is MGHRA and CDR2 is YSYEKL in the germline V gene. The CDR3 length is 14 residues. Deletions cut 0 bases from V and 6 bases from J, with 11 bases between.

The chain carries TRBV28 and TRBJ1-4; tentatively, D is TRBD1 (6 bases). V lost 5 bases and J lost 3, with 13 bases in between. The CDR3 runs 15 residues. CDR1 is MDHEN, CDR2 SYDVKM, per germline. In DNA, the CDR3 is TGTGCCAGCAGTCAGACGGGGGGGCCTAATGAAAAACTGTTTTTT. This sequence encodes CASSQTGGPNEKLFF. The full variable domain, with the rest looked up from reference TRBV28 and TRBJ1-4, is DVKVTQSSRYLVKRTGEKVFLECVQDMDHENMFWYRQDPGLGLRLIYFSYDVKMKEKGDIPEGYSVSREKKERFSLILESASTNQTSMYLCASSQTGGPNEKLFFGSGTQLSVL.

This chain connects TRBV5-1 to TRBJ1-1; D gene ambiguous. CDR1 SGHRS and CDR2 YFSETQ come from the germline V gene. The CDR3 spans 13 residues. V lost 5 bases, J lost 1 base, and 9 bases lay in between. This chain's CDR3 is CASRPQGNTEAFF. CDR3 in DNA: TGCGCCAGCAGACCTCAAGGGAACACTGAAGCTTTCTTT.